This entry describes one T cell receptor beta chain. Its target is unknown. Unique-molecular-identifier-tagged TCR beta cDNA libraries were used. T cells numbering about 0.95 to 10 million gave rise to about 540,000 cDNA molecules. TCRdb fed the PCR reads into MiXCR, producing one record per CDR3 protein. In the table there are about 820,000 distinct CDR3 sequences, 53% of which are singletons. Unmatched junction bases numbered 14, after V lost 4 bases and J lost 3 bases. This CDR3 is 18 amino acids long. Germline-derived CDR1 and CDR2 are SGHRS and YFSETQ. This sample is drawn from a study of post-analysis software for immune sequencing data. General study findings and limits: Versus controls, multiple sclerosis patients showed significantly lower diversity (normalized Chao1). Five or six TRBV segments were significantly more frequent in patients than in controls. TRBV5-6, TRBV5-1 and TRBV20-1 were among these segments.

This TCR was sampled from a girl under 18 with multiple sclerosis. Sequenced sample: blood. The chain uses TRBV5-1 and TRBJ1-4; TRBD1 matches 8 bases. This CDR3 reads CASSPGWTETGANEKLFF. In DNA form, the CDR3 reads TGCGCCAGCAGCCCCGGTTGGACGGAGACAGGGGCTAATGAAAAACTGTTTTTT.